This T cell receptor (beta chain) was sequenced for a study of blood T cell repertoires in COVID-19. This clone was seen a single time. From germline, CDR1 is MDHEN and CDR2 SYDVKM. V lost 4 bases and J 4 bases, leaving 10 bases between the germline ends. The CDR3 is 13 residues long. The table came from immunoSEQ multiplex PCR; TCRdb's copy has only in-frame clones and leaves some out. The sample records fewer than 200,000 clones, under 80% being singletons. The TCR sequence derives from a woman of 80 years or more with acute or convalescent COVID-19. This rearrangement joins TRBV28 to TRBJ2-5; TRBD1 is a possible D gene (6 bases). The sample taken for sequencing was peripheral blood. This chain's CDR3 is CASSWDIRETQYF. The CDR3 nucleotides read TGTGCCAGCAGTTGGGACATTCGAGAGACCCAGTACTTC. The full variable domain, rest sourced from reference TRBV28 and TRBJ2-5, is DVKVTQSSRYLVKRTGEKVFLECVQDMDHENMFWYRQDPGLGLRLIYFSYDVKMKEKGDIPEGYSVSREKKERFSLILESASTNQTSMYLCASSWDIRETQYFGPGTRLLVL.